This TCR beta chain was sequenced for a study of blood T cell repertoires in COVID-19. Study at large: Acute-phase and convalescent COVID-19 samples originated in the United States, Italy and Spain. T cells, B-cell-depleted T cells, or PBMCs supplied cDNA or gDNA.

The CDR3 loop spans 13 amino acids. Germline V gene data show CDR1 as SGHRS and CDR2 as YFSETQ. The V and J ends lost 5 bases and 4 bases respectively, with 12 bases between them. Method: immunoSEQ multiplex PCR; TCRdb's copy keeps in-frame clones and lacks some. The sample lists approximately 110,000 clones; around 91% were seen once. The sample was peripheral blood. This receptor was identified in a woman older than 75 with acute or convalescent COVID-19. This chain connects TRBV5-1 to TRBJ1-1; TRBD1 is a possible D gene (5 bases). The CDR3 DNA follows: TGCGCCAGCAGTTATGACAGTTTCACTGAAGCTTTCTTT. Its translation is CASSYDSFTEAFF.